The clone carrying this TCR beta chain showed up just once. Its antigen is currently unknown. This record comes from a study of post-analysis software for immune sequencing data. On the study more broadly: Clinical courses comprised relapsing-remitting, secondary progressive and progressive-relapsing multiple sclerosis.

TCR beta cDNA libraries had unique molecular identifiers. T cells numbering 1 to 10 million yielded cDNA molecules that totaled about 500,000. TCRdb reprocessed the PCR reads via MiXCR and lists one record per CDR3 protein. The sample shows about 810,000 distinct CDR3 sequences, roughly half of them seen only once. The study's findings and limits: Comparison with controls showed significantly lower normalized Chao1 diversity in multiple sclerosis patients.

The sample comprised blood. The receptor comes from a girl under 18 with multiple sclerosis.

The CDR3 DNA reads as TGTGCCAGCAGTCCTTTGGGACTAGGTAAAGATGAGCAGTACTTC. Translated, it gives CASSPLGLGKDEQYF. The J gene is TRBJ2-7, the V gene TRBV6-6; TRBD2 aligns across 8 bases. Germline trimming cut 5 bases from V and 7 bases from J; bases unmatched to any gene: 13. Germline V lookup: CDR1 MNHNY, CDR2 SVGAGI (reference sequence). This CDR3 contains 15 residues.